These 25 T cell receptor beta chains were sequenced from one sample in a study of T cell responses to AZD1222 COVID-19 vaccine. Repertoires were generated with immunoSEQ multiplex PCR, while TCRdb's copy carries only in-frame clones and drops some. The data show over 120,000 clones, over 90% seen once. The sequencing used peripheral blood, collected on day 0 of AZD1222 vaccination. These receptors were obtained from an adult in good health.

The J gene is TRBJ1-5, the V gene TRBV18; D may be TRBD1 (5 bases). Germline V lookup: CDR1 KGHSH, CDR2 LQKENI. The CDR3 has 16 residues. The ends were cut back, 6 bases at V and 4 bases at J, with 19 bases in the middle. CDR3 residues: CASSAQGGTGNQPQHF. CDR3 nucleotide sequence: TGTGCCAGCTCCGCACAAGGCGGGACGGGAAATCAGCCCCAGCATTTT.

The chain employs TRBV10-3 and TRBJ2-7, with 8 bases identical to TRBD2. With 8 bases clipped from V and 1 base from J, the junction kept 7 bases outside the gene matches. Germline V gene data show CDR1 as ENHRY and CDR2 as SYGVKD. The CDR3 sequence is 14 residues long. The CDR3 reads CAISREAPSYEQYF. CDR3 bases: TGTGCCATCTCGCGGGAGGCTCCGTCCTACGAGCAGTACTTC.

This sequence joins TRBV7-9 and TRBJ1-6, with D uncertain. Germline V lookup: CDR1 SEHNR, CDR2 FQNEAQ (reference sequence). The CDR3 contains 14 residues. V lost 1 base, J lost 7 bases, and 8 bases lay in between. As DNA, the CDR3 is TGTGCCAGCAGCTTAGACGCGGGGAATTCACCCCTCCACTTT. It codes for CASSLDAGNSPLHF.

The chain joins TRBV12-3 or TRBV12-4 to TRBJ1-1; the match to TRBD1 covers 9 bases. CDR3 length: 13 amino acids. V trimming: 10 bases; J trimming: 3 bases; junction bases outside the gene matches: 6. The CDR3 loop is CATFRDRDTEAFF. The CDR3 DNA follows: TGTGCCACATTCCGGGACAGGGACACTGAAGCTTTCTTT.

The chain recombines TRBV5-4 with TRBJ1-6; no clear D gene. Germline V gene sequence: CDR1 SGHNT, CDR2 YYREEE (reference sequence). V lost 2 bases and J lost 5, with 8 bases in between. This CDR3 is built from 14 residues. CDR3 amino acids: CASSFHYDNSPLHF. The CDR3 DNA is TGTGCCAGCAGCTTTCATTACGATAATTCACCCCTCCACTTT.

The chain has TRBV29-1 and TRBJ2-7; 7 bases fit TRBD1. Germline V gene data show CDR1 as SQVTM and CDR2 as ANQGSEA. This CDR3 spans 12 amino acids. V shed 6 bases and J 4 bases; nucleotides not matched to a gene: 6. CDR3 nucleotides: TGCAGCGTCCGGGACAGCATTTACGAGCAGTACTTC. It yields the protein CSVRDSIYEQYF.

This chain links TRBV27 with TRBJ2-2; a weak D match, TRBD1 (6 bases). Between the trimmed V and J ends, which lost 3 bases and 4 bases, there was a span of 9 bases. The CDR3 is 14 residues long. Germline CDR1 MNHEY, CDR2 SMNVEV (reference sequence). This chain's CDR3 is CASSFSRGTGELFF. In DNA, the CDR3 is TGTGCCAGCAGTTTCTCCAGGGGCACCGGGGAGCTGTTTTTT.

This chain uses TRBV30 with TRBJ1-1; no firm D call. Germline CDR1 reads GTSNPN; CDR2 reads SVGIG (reference sequence). The V end was cut by 0 bases, the J end by 1 base, with 6 bases between. This CDR3 is 13 amino acids long. For the CDR3, the DNA is TGTGCCTGGAGTGTAACACAGAACACTGAAGCTTTCTTT. Its translation is CAWSVTQNTEAFF. The full variable domain, completed using reference TRBV30 and TRBJ1-1, is SQTIHQWPATLVQPVGSPLSLECTVEGTSNPNLYWYRQAAGRGLQLLFYSVGIGQISSEVPQNLSASRPQDRQFILSSKKLLLSDSGFYLCAWSVTQNTEAFFGQGTRLTVV.

J is TRBJ1-2 and V is TRBV5-1, with TRBD1 matching over 9 bases. The CDR3 length is 18 residues. Trimming at V came to 4 bases and at J to 3 bases, leaving 16 bases not matched to a gene. Germline loops: CDR1 SGHRS, CDR2 YFSETQ. CDR3 in DNA: TGCGCCAGCAGCATCCGGGGACAGGGACTTTTACTCGACTATGGCTACACCTTC. This translates into CASSIRGQGLLLDYGYTF.

The J gene is TRBJ1-1, the V gene TRBV5-1, with 8 nucleotides matching TRBD1. The CDR3 runs to 14 residues. The V gene end was trimmed by 2 bases and the J gene end by 4 bases; junction bases not matched to a gene: 4. CDR1 is SGHRS and CDR2 is YFSETQ in the germline V gene. As DNA, the CDR3 is TGCGCCAGCAGCTTACAGGGGGTGGGCACTGAAGCTTTCTTT. It translates to CASSLQGVGTEAFF. The full variable domain, completed using reference TRBV5-1 and TRBJ1-1, is KAGVTQTPRYLIKTRGQQVTLSCSPISGHRSVSWYQQTPGQGLQFLFEYFSETQRNKGNFPGRFSGRQFSNSRSEMNVSTLELGDSALYLCASSLQGVGTEAFFGQGTRLTVV.

V gene TRBV25-1 combines with J gene TRBJ1-6; D uncertain. Trimming pared 0 bases from V and 10 bases from J, leaving 7 bases between. The length of the CDR3 is 13 residues. Germline V CDR1 and CDR2: MGHDK, SYGVNS. CDR3 amino acids: CASSEYPRSPLHF. The DNA of the CDR3 is TGTGCCAGCAGTGAATATCCGCGGTCACCCCTCCACTTT.

The J gene is TRBJ2-4, the V gene TRBV21-1; the table gives TRBD2 as D, unverified against the DNA. TRBV21-1 is recorded as a pseudogene. This CDR3 contains 17 residues. CDR3 protein: CASSKMPRGLAKNIQYF. CDR3 DNA: TGTGCCAGCAGCAAAATGCCCCGCGGGTTGGCCAAAAACATTCAGTACTTC.

The chain links TRBV2 to TRBJ1-1, with TRBD1 identical over 9 bases. Germline V lookup: CDR1 SNHLY, CDR2 FYNNEI. CDR3 length equals 15 residues. V lost 5 bases to trimming and J lost 3 bases; unmatched junction nucleotides: 7. The CDR3 loop reads CASSSGTGMDTEAFF. CDR3 DNA: TGTGCCAGCAGTTCCGGGACAGGGATGGACACTGAAGCTTTCTTT.

This clone was picked up one time. This sequence joins TRBV5-1 and TRBJ2-7; D ambiguous. The CDR3 spans 16 residues. The V end was cut by 0 bases, the J end by 1 base, with 14 bases between. CDR1 SGHRS and CDR2 YFSETQ come from the germline V gene. CDR3 region: CASSLAVSALSYEQYF. CDR3 nucleotide sequence: TGCGCCAGCAGCTTGGCGGTCAGCGCCTTATCCTACGAGCAGTACTTC.

The CDR3 protein is CTATGDTEAFF. For the CDR3, the DNA is TGCACCGCTACAGGGGACACTGAAGCTTTCTTT. V is TRBV29-1 and J is TRBJ1-1; 7 bases agree with TRBD1. The CDR3 is 11 amino acids. Germline CDR1 reads SQVTM; CDR2 reads ANQGSEA. The full variable domain, with the rest looked up from reference TRBV29-1 and TRBJ1-1, is SAVISQKPSRDICQRGTSLTIQCQVDSQVTMMFWYRQQPGQSLTLIATANQGSEATYESGFVIDKFPISRPNLTFSTLTVSNMSPEDSSIYLCTATGDTEAFFGQGTRLTVV.

This clone was detected a few times. The DNA for the CDR3 is TGTGCCAGCAGTCGAACCCAGGGGTACGGAAACACCATATATTTT. Encoded protein: CASSRTQGYGNTIYF. The chain links TRBV6-5 to TRBJ1-3; the D gene is possibly TRBD1 (6 bases). Germline V gene lookup returns CDR1 MNHEY and CDR2 SVGAGI. This CDR3 spans 15 amino acids. With 5 bases removed from V and 4 bases from J, the gap between germline ends came to 15 bases.

The rearrangement links TRBV6-5 to TRBJ2-7; a weak D match, TRBD2 (6 bases). In germline, CDR1 is MNHEY, CDR2 SVGAGI. This CDR3 is built from 12 residues. Trimming removed 8 bases at V and 5 bases at J, with 13 bases between. Written as DNA, the CDR3 is TGTGCCAGCGGTTCGGGAGTCAACGAGCAGTACTTC. Amino acid sequence: CASGSGVNEQYF.

The chain is built from TRBV6-5 and TRBJ2-1; D gene ambiguous. The germline V gene encodes CDR1 MNHEY and CDR2 SVGAGI. V was pared by 2 bases and J by 8 bases, with 4 bases between. The CDR3 has 11 amino acids. CDR3 DNA: TGTGCCAGCAGTTACCTCGATGAGCAGTTCTTC. Its protein is CASSYLDEQFF.

The chain carries TRBV6-6 and TRBJ2-3; 7 bases are shared with TRBD2. CDR1 is MNHNY and CDR2 is SVGAGI in the germline V gene (reference sequence). The CDR3 spans 15 residues. With 4 bases clipped from V and 4 bases from J, the junction kept 8 bases outside the gene matches. The CDR3 nucleotides read TGTGCCAGCAGTTCTCGCGGGAGTGTGGCAGATACGCAGTATTTT. Translating it yields CASSSRGSVADTQYF.

This clone was observed a few times. This chain joins TRBV10-3 and TRBJ2-2; D possibly corresponds to TRBD2 (5 bases). This CDR3 has 16 residues. Trimming cost V 8 bases and J 1 base, with 17 bases left between them. The germline V gene encodes CDR1 ENHRY and CDR2 SYGVKD. The CDR3 sequence: CAIGSLRAGNTGELFF. DNA of the CDR3: TGTGCCATCGGGAGTTTGAGGGCAGGGAACACCGGGGAGCTGTTTTTT.

The rearrangement uses TRBV6-6 and TRBJ2-1; 8 positions match TRBD2. The CDR3 has 16 amino acids. Germline CDR1 reads MNHNY; CDR2 reads SVGAGI (reference sequence). V lost 0 bases and J lost 4; bases outside the gene matches: 5. The CDR3 spells CASSYSLAGTYNEQFF. The CDR3 DNA is TGTGCCAGCAGTTACTCCCTAGCGGGCACTTACAATGAGCAGTTCTTC.

Only one count was recorded for this clone. The rearrangement joins TRBV3-1 (or the pseudogene TRBV3-2) to TRBJ2-1; D remains ambiguous. Trimming removed 0 bases at V and 7 bases at J, with 10 bases between. The CDR3 consists of 14 residues. In germline, CDR1 is LGHDT, CDR2 YNNKEL (reference sequence). CDR3 nucleotides: TGTGCCAGCAGCCAAGATCAAAGGACGAATGAGCAGTTCTTC. This translates into CASSQDQRTNEQFF.

The rearrangement uses TRBV7-9 and TRBJ1-5, with D perhaps matching TRBD1 (6 bases). The V and J ends lost 1 base and 2 bases respectively, with 9 bases between them. The CDR3 has 15 amino acids. CDR1 SEHNR and CDR2 FQNEAQ come from the germline V gene (reference sequence). CDR3 coding DNA: TGTGCCAGCAGCTTAGGGGGGCGAGGCAATCAGCCCCAGCATTTT. Protein sequence: CASSLGGRGNQPQHF.

The V call is TRBV9, the J call TRBJ2-3; possibly TRBD2 for D (5 bases). The CDR3 totals 15 residues. V was shortened by 5 bases and J by 2 bases, with 15 bases between the two germline ends. Germline CDR1 SGDLS, CDR2 YYNGEE. In DNA, the CDR3 is TGTGCCAGCAGTCCCAATAGCGACCCCACAGATACGCAGTATTTT. It translates to CASSPNSDPTDTQYF. Drawing the rest from reference TRBV9 and TRBJ2-3, the complete variable domain is DSGVTQTPKHLITATGQRVTLRCSPRSGDLSVYWYQQSLDQGLQFLIQYYNGEERAKGNILERFSAQQFPDLHSELNLSSLELGDSALYFCASSPNSDPTDTQYFGPGTRLTVL.

The genes are TRBV6-6 and TRBJ2-7; 7 bases map to TRBD1. Germline V gene data show CDR1 as MNHNY and CDR2 as SVGAGI (reference sequence). Unmatched junction bases numbered 8, after V lost 5 bases and J lost 4 bases. The CDR3 runs 14 residues. The CDR3 reads CASSPRQGKYEQYF. The DNA for the CDR3 is TGTGCCAGCAGTCCGAGACAGGGAAAATACGAGCAGTACTTC.